The clone carrying this T cell receptor (beta chain) was observed once. Measured with immunoSEQ multiplex PCR; TCRdb has only the in-frame clones, and not every one. The table has 95,000 to 150,000 clones, roughly 89% seen once; the top ten hold almost 4.5%. In germline, CDR1 is SGHNT, CDR2 YENEEA. The CDR3 loop spans 13 amino acids. Trimming stripped 1 base from V and 5 bases from J, with 5 bases between. The data stem from a study of blood T cell repertoires in COVID-19. The rearrangement uses TRBV11-3 and TRBJ2-2; D is ambiguous. Material for sequencing was peripheral blood. The receptor was isolated from a man between 35 and 55 years old with acute or convalescent COVID-19. The CDR3 bases are TGTGCCAGCAGCTTAGCCCGGACCGGGGAGCTGTTTTTT. It encodes CASSLARTGELFF. The full variable domain, its missing parts supplied by reference TRBV11-3 and TRBJ2-2, is EAGVVQSPRYKIIEKKQPVAFWCNPISGHNTLYWYLQNLGQGPELLIRYENEEAVDDSQLPKDRFSAERLKGVDSTLKIQPAELGDSAVYLCASSLARTGELFFGEGSRLTVL.